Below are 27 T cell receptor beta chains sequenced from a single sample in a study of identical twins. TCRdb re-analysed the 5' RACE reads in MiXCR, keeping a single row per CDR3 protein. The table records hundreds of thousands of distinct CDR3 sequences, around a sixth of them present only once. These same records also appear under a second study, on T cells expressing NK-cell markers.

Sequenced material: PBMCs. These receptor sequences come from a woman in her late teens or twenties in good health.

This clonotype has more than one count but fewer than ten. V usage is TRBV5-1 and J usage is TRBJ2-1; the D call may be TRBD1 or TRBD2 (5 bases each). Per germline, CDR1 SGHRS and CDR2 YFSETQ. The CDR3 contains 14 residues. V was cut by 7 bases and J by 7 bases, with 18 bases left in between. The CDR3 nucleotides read TGCGCCAGCCGACCGCTGTACGGGACGAATGAGCAGTTCTTC. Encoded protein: CASRPLYGTNEQFF.

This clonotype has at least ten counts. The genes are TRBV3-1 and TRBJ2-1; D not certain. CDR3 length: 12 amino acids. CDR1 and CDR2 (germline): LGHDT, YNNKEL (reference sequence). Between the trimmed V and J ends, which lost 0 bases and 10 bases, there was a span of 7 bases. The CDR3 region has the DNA TGTGCCAGCAGCCAAGACACAAGAGAGCAGTTCTTC. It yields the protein CASSQDTREQFF.

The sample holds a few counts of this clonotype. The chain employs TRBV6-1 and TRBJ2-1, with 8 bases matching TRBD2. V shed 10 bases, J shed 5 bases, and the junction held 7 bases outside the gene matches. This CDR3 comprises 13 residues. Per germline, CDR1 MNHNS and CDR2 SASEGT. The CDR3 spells CAIHGRGDNEQFF. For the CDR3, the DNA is TGTGCCATCCACGGGCGGGGGGACAATGAGCAGTTCTTC.

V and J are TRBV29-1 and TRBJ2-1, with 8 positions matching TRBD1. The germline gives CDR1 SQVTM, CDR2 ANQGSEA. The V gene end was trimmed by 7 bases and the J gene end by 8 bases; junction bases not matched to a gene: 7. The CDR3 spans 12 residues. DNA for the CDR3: TGCAGCGCTGGACAGGGTATCTATGAGCAGTTCTTC. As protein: CSAGQGIYEQFF.

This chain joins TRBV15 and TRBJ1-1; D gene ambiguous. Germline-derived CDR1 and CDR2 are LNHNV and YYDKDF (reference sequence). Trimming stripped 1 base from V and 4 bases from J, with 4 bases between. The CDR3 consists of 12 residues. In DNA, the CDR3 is TGTGCCACCAGCAGAGTGGCCACTGAAGCTTTCTTT. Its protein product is CATSRVATEAFF.

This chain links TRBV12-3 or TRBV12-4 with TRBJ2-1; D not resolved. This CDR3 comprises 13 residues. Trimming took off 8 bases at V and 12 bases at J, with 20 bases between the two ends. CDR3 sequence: CASLVLGYSAQFF. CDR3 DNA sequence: TGTGCCAGCCTTGTTCTTGGTTATAGTGCGCAGTTCTTC.

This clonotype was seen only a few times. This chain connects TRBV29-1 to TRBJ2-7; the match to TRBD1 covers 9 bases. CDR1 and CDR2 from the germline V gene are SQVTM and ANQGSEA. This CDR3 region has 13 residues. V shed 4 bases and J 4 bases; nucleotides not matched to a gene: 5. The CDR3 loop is CSVVGTGLYEQYF. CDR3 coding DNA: TGCAGCGTTGTGGGGACAGGGCTTTACGAGCAGTACTTC.

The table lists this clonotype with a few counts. CDR3 region: CASSKDPWADTQYF. Here the CDR3 DNA reads TGTGCCAGCAGCAAAGACCCCTGGGCAGATACGCAGTATTTT. The gene calls are TRBV21-1 and TRBJ2-3; the tabulated D call, TRBD1, remains unverified against the DNA. TRBV21-1 is a pseudogene locus. CDR3 size: 14 residues.

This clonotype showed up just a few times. Here the CDR3 reads CASSFFPPAGTEAFF. The CDR3 coding sequence is TGTGCCAGCAGCTTTTTCCCCCCGGCGGGGACTGAAGCTTTCTTT. The rearrangement uses TRBV7-9 and TRBJ1-1, with D hard to call. Between the trimmed V and J ends, which lost 3 bases and 5 bases, there was a span of 16 bases. The CDR3 loop spans 15 amino acids. Germline lookup yields CDR1 SEHNR and CDR2 FQNEAQ (reference sequence).

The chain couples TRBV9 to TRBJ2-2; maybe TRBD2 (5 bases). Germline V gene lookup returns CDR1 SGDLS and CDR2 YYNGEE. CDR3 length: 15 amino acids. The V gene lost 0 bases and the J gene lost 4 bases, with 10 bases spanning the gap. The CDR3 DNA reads TGTGCCAGCAGCGTAGCGGTTGAGGGCACCGGGGAGCTGTTTTTT. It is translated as CASSVAVEGTGELFF. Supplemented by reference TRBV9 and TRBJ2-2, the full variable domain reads DSGVTQTPKHLITATGQRVTLRCSPRSGDLSVYWYQQSLDQGLQFLIQYYNGEERAKGNILERFSAQQFPDLHSELNLSSLELGDSALYFCASSVAVEGTGELFFGEGSRLTVL.

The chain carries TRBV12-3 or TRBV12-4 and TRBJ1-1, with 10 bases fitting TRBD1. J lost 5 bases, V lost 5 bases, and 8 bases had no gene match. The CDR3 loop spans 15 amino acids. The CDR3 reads CASSDRDRGRTEAFF. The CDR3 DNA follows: TGTGCCAGCAGTGACCGGGACAGGGGAAGAACTGAAGCTTTCTTT.

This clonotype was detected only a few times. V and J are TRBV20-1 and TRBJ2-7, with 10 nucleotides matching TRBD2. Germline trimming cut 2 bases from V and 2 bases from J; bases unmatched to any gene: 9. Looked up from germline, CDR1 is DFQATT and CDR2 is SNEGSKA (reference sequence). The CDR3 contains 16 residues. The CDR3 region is CSARKAGGRSTYEQYF. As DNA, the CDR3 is TGCAGTGCTAGAAAAGCGGGAGGGCGGAGTACCTACGAGCAGTACTTC.

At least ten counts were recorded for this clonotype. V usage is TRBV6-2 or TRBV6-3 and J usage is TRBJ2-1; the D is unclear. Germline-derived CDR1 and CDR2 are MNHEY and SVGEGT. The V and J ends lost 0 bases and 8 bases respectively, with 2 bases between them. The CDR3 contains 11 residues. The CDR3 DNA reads TGTGCCAGCAGTTACTCGTATGAGCAGTTCTTC. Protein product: CASSYSYEQFF.

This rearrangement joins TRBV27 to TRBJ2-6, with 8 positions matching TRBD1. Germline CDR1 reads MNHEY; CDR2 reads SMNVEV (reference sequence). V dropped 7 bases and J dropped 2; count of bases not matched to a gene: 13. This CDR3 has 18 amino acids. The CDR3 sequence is CASTHLAGGYAGANVLTF. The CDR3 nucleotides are TGTGCCAGCACCCACTTGGCAGGGGGCTACGCTGGGGCCAACGTCCTGACTTTC.

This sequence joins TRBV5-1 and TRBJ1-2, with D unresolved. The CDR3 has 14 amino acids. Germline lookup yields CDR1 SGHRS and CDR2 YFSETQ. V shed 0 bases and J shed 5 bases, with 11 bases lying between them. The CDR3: CASSLGGREYGYTF. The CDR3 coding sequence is TGCGCCAGCAGCTTGGGAGGACGGGAATATGGCTACACCTTC.

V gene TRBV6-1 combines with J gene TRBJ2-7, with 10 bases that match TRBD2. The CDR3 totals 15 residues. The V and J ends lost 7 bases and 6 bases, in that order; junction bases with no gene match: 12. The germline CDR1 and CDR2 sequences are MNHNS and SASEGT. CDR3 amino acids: CASTRTLAGESEQYF. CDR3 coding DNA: TGTGCCAGCACCCGGACGCTAGCGGGAGAAAGCGAGCAGTACTTC.

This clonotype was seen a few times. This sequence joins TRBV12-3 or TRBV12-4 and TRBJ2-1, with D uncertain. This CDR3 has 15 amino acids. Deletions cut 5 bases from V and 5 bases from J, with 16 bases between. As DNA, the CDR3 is TGTGCCAGCAGTGTCTCGATGACGGACCACAATGAGCAGTTCTTC. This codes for CASSVSMTDHNEQFF.

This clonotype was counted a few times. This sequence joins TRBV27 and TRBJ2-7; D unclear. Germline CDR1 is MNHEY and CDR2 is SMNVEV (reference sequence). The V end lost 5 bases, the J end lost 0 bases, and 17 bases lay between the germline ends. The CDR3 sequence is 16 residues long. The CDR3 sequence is CASSPRRIQASYEQYF. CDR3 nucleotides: TGTGCCAGCAGTCCACGGAGAATCCAAGCCTCCTACGAGCAGTACTTC.

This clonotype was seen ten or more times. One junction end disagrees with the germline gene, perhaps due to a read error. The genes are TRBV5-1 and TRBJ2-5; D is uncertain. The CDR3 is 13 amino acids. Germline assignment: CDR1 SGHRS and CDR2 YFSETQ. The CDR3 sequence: CASSLSGQETQYF. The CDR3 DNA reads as TGTGCCAGCAGCTTGTCGGGCCAAGAGACCCAGTACTTC.

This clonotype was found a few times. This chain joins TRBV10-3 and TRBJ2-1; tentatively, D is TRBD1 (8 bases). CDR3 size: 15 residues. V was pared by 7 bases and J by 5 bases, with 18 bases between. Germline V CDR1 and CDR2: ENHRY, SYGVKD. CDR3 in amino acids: CAITLGQGGDNEQFF. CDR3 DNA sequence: TGTGCCATCACCCTCGGACAGGGAGGGGACAATGAGCAGTTCTTC.

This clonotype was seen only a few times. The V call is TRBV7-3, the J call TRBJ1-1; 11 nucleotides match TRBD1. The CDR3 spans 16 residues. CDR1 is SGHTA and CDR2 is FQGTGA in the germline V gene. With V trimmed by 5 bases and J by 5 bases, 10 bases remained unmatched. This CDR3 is CASSPGQGVLGTEAFF. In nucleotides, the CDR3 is TGTGCCAGCAGCCCGGGACAGGGGGTCCTCGGAACTGAAGCTTTCTTT.

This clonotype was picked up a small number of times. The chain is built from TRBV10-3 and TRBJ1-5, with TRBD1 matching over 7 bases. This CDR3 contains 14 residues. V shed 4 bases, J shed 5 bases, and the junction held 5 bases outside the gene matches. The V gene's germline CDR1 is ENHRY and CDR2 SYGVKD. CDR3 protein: CAISGGQKHQPQHF. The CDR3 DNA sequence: TGTGCCATCAGTGGGGGACAGAAACATCAGCCCCAGCATTTT.

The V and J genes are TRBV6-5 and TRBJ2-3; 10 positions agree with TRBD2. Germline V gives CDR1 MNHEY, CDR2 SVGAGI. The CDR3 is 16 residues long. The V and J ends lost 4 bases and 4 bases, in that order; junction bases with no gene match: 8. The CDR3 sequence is CASSSASGGSADTQYF. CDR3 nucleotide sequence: TGTGCCAGCAGTTCGGCTAGCGGGGGATCTGCAGATACGCAGTATTTT.

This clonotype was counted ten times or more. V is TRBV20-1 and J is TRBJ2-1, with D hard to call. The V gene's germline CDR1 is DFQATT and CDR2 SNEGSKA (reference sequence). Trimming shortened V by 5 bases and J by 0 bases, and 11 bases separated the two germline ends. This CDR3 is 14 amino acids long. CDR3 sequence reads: CSAPDTSSYNEQFF. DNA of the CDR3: TGCAGTGCTCCCGACACGAGCTCCTACAATGAGCAGTTCTTC.

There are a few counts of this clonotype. This CDR3 is CASSPRTGRSTEAFF. CDR3 nucleotide sequence: TGTGCCAGCAGCCCACGGACAGGTCGGAGCACTGAAGCTTTCTTT. The chain recombines TRBV7-3 with TRBJ1-1, with 7 bases matching TRBD1. After removal of 5 bases from V and 4 bases from J, the junction contained 10 bases not matched to a gene. There are 15 residues in the CDR3. The germline V gene encodes CDR1 SGHTA and CDR2 FQGTGA.

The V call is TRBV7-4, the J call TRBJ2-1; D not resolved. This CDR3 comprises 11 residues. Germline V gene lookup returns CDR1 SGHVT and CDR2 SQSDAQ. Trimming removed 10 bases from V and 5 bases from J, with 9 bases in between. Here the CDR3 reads CATLQNNEQFF. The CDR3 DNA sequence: TGTGCCACCCTACAAAACAATGAGCAGTTCTTC.

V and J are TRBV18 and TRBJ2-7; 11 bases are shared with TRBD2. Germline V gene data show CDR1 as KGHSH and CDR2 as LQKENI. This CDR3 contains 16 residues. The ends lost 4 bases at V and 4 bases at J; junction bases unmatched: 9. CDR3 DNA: TGTGCCAGCTCACTTTTTGAACTAGCGGGAGAGTACGAGCAGTACTTC. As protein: CASSLFELAGEYEQYF.